This T cell receptor (beta chain) derives from a study of response to subunit inactivated influenza vaccine. Each CDR3 protein gets one entry after TCRdb re-called the RT-PCR reads with MiXCR. In the table there are 550,000 to 600,000 distinct CDR3 sequences, roughly 12% of which are singletons. V lost 0 bases, J lost 6 bases, and 11 bases lay in between. The CDR3 is 14 residues long. CDR1 SGHRS and CDR2 YFSETQ come from the germline V gene. The sequence was obtained from a man aged 45-60 years who received an inactivated influenza vaccine. The source material was PBMCs from blood, sampled on the day of vaccination. The chain combines TRBV5-1 with TRBJ2-3; possible D gene TRBD2, 6 bases. The chain's CDR3 is CASSLERAWDTQYF. In nucleotides, the CDR3 is TGCGCCAGCAGCTTGGAGCGGGCGTGGGATACGCAGTATTTT. Variable domain in full (rest from reference TRBV5-1 and TRBJ2-3): KAGVTQTPRYLIKTRGQQVTLSCSPISGHRSVSWYQQTPGQGLQFLFEYFSETQRNKGNFPGRFSGRQFSNSRSEMNVSTLELGDSALYLCASSLERAWDTQYFGPGTRLTVL.